A selection of T cell receptor beta chains follows, all from one sample in a study of blood T cell repertoires in COVID-19. TCRdb's copy holds only in-frame clones and misses some; the assay was immunoSEQ multiplex PCR. In the table there are about 64,000 clones, 88% of which are singletons. The sample taken for sequencing was peripheral blood. All receptors derive from a man aged 65 to 79 with acute or convalescent COVID-19. The CDR3 runs from the conserved cysteine through the conserved F or W. The order of the fields is J gene, V gene, CDR3 protein.

TRBJ2-7,TRBV7-2,CASSLAFGSYEQYF
TRBJ1-1,TRBV7-3,CASSPTGANTEAFF
TRBJ2-7,TRBV7-9,CASSSGDIRRQYF
TRBJ2-1,TRBV7-9,CASTQRTGSYNEQFF
TRBJ2-1,TRBV7-9,CASSPGTGGKENYNEQFF
TRBJ1-2,TRBV5-1,CASSLDVDRARGGYTF
TRBJ1-5,TRBV4-3,CASSQEWGGIQPQHF
TRBJ1-1,TRBV5-5,CASSLFDRPNTEAFF
TRBJ1-4,TRBV11-2,CASSPSRWGRSEKLFF
TRBJ1-1,TRBV14,CASSRQPNTEAFF
TRBJ1-6,TRBV28,CASTREWDSPLHF
TRBJ2-2,TRBV9,CASSPRAGGINTGELFF
TRBJ1-5,TRBV7-4,CLRGAPDQPQHF
TRBJ1-5,TRBV28,CASSLSLSNQPQHF
TRBJ2-6,TRBV5-6,CASSEGGSGANVLTF
TRBJ2-2,TRBV5-1,CASSLAPVSGYTGELFF
TRBJ2-7,TRBV3-1/TRBV3-2,CASSLESSGGAEEQYF
TRBJ2-3,TRBV28,CATKRDRVTDTQYF
TRBJ1-4,TRBV5-1,CASRAGFTANEKLFF
TRBJ1-2,TRBV4-3,CASSQDQGAYYGYTF
TRBJ1-4,TRBV7-9,CASSPMGANEKLFF
TRBJ1-6,TRBV14,CASSHWTGVNSPLHF
TRBJ2-7,TRBV30,CAWRRQSSSYEQYF
TRBJ2-5,TRBV5-1,CASSINTGGTTQYF
TRBJ2-2,TRBV3-1/TRBV3-2,CASSHGTGVVGELFF
TRBJ1-5,TRBV27,CASSYRGNQPQHF
TRBJ2-2,TRBV10-3,CAISEPTLAGGAGELFF
TRBJ1-2,TRBV19,CATGTGGLYGYTF
TRBJ2-7,TRBV27,CASSTTGLAVYEQYF
TRBJ2-7,TRBV29-1,CSVVTDNPYKQYF
TRBJ2-2,TRBV10-3,CAISGQQPGELFF
TRBJ2-7,TRBV19,CATRDSYEQYF
TRBJ1-3,TRBV6-2/TRBV6-3,CASSSRTPTYDTIYF
TRBJ1-5,TRBV12-5,CASGLVLDRHSNQPQHF
TRBJ1-1,TRBV2,CASSVQRGLMNTEAFF
TRBJ2-1,TRBV9,CASSAGTSGGYSYNEQFF
TRBJ1-5,TRBV2,CASSADRGAGLQPQHF
TRBJ2-5,TRBV6-5,CASTYTGTAETQYF
TRBJ1-6,TRBV27,CASSLGGGSPLHF
TRBJ1-1,TRBV10-3,CAISESRGGITEAFF
TRBJ2-5,TRBV18,CASSPPSGREETQYF
TRBJ2-5,TRBV24-1,CATSGGTIQETQYF
TRBJ2-3,TRBV7-9,CASSSNLAGDTQYF
TRBJ2-4,TRBV19,CASQDRAGLNIQYF
TRBJ2-7,TRBV18,CASSSTGTNWEQYF